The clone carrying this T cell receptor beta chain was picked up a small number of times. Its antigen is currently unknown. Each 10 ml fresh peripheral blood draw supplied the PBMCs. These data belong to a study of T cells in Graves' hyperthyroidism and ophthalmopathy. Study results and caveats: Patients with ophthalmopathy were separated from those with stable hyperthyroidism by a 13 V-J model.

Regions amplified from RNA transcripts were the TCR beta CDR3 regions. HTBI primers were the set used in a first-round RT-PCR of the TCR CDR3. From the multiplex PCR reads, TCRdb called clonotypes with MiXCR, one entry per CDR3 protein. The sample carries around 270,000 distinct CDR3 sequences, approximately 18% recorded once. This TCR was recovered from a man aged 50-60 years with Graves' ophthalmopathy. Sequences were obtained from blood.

CDR3 bases: TGTGCCAGCTCACCACCGGGACTAGCGGGAACGGGCTACAATGAGCAGTTCTTC. This sequence encodes CASSPPGLAGTGYNEQFF. V is TRBV18 and J is TRBJ2-1; 13 bases agree with TRBD2. This CDR3 has 18 amino acids. Germline values: CDR1 KGHSH, CDR2 LQKENI. Unmatched junction bases numbered 5, after V lost 0 bases and J lost 3 bases.